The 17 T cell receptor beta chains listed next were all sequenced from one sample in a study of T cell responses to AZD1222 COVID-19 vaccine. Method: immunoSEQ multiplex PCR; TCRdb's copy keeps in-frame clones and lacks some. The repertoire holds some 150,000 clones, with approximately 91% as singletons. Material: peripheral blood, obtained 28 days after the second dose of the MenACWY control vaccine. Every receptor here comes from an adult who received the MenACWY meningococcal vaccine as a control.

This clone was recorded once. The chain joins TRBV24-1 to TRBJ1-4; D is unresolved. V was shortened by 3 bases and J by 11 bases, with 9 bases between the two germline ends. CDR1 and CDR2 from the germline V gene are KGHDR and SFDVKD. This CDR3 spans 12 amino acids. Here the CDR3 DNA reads TGTGCCACCAGTGATCCTGCTGAGAAACTGTTTTTT. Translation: CATSDPAEKLFF.

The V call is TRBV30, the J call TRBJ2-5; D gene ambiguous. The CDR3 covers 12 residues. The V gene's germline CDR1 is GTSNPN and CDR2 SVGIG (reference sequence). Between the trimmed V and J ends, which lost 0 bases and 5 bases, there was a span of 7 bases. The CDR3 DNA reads TGTGCCTGGAGTGTACGGGTGGAGACCCAGTACTTC. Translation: CAWSVRVETQYF.

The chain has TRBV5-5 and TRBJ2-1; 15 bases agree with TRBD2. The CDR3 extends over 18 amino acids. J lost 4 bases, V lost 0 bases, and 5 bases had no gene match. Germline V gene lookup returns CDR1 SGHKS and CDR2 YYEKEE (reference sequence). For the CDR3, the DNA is TGTGCCAGCAGCTTGGGGACTAGCGGGAGGGCTCTATACAATGAGCAGTTCTTC. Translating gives CASSLGTSGRALYNEQFF.

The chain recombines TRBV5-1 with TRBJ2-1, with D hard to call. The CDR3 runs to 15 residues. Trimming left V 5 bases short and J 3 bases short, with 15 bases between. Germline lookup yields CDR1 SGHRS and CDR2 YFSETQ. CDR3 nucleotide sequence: TGCGCCAGCAGGGTGCAACGGTCCCTCTACAATGAGCAGTTCTTC. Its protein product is CASRVQRSLYNEQFF.

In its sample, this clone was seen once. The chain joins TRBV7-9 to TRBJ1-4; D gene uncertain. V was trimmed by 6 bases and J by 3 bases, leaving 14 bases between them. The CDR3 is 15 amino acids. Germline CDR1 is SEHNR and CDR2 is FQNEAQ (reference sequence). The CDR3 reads CASRASGEPNEKLFF. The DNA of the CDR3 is TGTGCCAGCAGAGCTAGTGGTGAACCTAATGAAAAACTGTTTTTT.

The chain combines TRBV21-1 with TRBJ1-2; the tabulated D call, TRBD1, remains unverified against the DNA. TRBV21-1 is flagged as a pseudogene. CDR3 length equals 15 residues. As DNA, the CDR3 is TGTGCCAGCAGCAAAGGGCAAGACAGGCTTCATGGCTACACCTTC. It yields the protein CASSKGQDRLHGYTF.

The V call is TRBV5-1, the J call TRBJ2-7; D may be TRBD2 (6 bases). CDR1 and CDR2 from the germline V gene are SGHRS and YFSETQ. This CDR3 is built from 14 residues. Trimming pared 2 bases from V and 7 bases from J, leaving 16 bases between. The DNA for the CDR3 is TGCGCCAGCAGCTTTCTAGAAGGGGCGGGGGAGCAGTACTTC. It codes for CASSFLEGAGEQYF.

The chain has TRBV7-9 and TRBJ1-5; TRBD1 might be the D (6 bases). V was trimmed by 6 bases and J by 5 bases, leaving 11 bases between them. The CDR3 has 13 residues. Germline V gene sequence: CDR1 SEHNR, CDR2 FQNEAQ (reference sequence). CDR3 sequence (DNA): TGTGCCAGCAGTCAGGGGTACGATCAGCCCCAGCATTTT. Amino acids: CASSQGYDQPQHF.

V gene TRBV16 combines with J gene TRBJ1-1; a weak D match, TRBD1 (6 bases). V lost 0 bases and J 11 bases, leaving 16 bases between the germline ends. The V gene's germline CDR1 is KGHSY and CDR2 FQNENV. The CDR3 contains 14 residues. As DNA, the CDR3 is TGTGCCAGCAGCCAATCGTCGGGGGGCGTGAGTGCTTTCTTT. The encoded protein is CASSQSSGGVSAFF.

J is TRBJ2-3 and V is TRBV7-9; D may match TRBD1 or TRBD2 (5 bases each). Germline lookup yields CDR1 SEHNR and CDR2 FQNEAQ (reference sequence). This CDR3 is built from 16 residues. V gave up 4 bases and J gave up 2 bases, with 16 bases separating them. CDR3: CASSSTRGGDTDTQYF. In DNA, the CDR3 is TGTGCCAGCAGCTCTACCCGGGGCGGCGACACAGATACGCAGTATTTT.

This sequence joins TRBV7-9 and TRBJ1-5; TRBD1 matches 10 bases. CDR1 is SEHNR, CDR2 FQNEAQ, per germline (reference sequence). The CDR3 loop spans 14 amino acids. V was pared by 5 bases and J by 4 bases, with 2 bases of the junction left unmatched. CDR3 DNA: TGTGCCAGCAGCCGGGGACAGGGGAATCAGCCCCAGCATTTT. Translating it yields CASSRGQGNQPQHF.

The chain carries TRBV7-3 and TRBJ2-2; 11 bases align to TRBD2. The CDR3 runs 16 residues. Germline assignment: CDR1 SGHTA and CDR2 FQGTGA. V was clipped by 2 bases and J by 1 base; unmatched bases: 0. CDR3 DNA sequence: TGTGCCAGCAGCTTACTAGCGGGGGGGAACACCGGGGAGCTGTTTTTT. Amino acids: CASSLLAGGNTGELFF.

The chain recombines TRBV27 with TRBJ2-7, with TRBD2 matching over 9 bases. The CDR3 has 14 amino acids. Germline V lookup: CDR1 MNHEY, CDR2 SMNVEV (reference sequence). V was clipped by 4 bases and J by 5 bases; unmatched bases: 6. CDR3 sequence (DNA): TGTGCCAGCAGTTCAATTAGCGGGAGAGACGAGCAGTACTTC. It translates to CASSSISGRDEQYF.

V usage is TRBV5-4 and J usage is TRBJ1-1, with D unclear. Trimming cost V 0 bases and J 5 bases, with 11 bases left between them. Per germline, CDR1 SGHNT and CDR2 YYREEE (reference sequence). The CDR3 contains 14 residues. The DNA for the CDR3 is TGTGCCAGCAGCTTGGCCCTCGGAGGTACTGAAGCTTTCTTT. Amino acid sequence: CASSLALGGTEAFF.

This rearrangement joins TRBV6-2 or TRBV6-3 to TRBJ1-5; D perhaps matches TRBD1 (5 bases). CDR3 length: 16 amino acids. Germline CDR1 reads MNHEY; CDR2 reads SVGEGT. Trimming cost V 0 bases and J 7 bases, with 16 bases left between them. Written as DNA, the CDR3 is TGTGCCAGCAGTTACTCGAAGGCTCGGGGGAGCCAGCCCCAGCATTTT. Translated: CASSYSKARGSQPQHF.

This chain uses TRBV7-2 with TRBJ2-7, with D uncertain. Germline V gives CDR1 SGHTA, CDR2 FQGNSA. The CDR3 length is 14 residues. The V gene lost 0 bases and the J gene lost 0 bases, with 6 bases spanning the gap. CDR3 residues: CASSLAPGSYEQYF. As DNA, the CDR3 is TGTGCCAGCAGCTTAGCTCCGGGCTCCTACGAGCAGTACTTC.

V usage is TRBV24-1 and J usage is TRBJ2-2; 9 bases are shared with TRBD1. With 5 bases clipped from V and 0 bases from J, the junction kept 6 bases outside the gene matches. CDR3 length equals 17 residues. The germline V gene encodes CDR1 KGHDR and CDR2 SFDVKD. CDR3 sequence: CATSALRQGANTGELFF. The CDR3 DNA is TGTGCCACCAGTGCCCTTCGACAGGGGGCGAACACCGGGGAGCTGTTTTTT.